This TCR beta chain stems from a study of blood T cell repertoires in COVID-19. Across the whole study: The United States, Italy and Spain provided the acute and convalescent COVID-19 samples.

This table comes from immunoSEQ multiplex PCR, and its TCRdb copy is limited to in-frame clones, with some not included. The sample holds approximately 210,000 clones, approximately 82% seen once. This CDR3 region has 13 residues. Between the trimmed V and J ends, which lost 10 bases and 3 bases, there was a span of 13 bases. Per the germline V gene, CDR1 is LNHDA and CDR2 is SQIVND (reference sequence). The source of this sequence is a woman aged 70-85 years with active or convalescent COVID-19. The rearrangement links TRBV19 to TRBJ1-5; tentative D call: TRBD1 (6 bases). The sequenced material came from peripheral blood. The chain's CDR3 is CAIGQPYNQPQHF. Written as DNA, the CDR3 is TGTGCCATCGGACAGCCTTACAATCAGCCCCAGCATTTT.